This is a list of T cell receptor beta chains from one sample in a study of control samples from healthy donors and cancer patients. Clones were sequenced by immunoSEQ multiplex PCR, and TCRdb holds only the in-frame ones, with some missing. Of 350,000 to 450,000 clones listed, more than 80% are singletons. Sequenced material: PBMCs. The receptors derive from a man in his forties with head and neck cancer. Each CDR3 is given with its conserved first and last residue. A D gene is named only where the DNA matches it firmly. Clone size appears in some rows only: once, few, many, or a class for an expanded clone.

J | D | size | V | DNA | CDR3
TRBJ2-3 | . | . | TRBV30 | TGTGCCTGGAGTACGAGACTATCCCCTTCCGGGGGAGGTACGCAGTATTTT | CAWSTRLSPSGGGTQYF
TRBJ1-1 | . | . | TRBV6-5 | TGTGCCAGCAGTTACTCGACCCGTGGGGCCGAAGCTTTCTTT | CASSYSTRGAEAFF
TRBJ2-2 | TRBD2 | once | TRBV23-1 | TGCGCCAGCAGTCAATGTCTCGTGACTAGCGGGAGGCCGAACACCGGGGAGCTGTTTTTT | CASSQCLVTSGRPNTGELFF
TRBJ2-1 | TRBD2 | . | TRBV6-6 | TGTGCCAGCAGTCCCCGACTAGCGAGCGATGAGCAGTTCTTC | CASSPRLASDEQFF
TRBJ1-2 | TRBD1 | . | TRBV19 | TGTGCCAGTAGTGCTAGGCCGGGACAGGAGGCCTATGGCTACACCTTC | CASSARPGQEAYGYTF
TRBJ2-5 | . | . | TRBV27 | TGTGCCAGCAGTTCCCGGGTTAGTCAAGAGACCCAGTACTTC | CASSSRVSQETQYF
TRBJ2-5 | . | once | TRBV10-2 | TGCGCCAGCAGTGAGGGGCTAGTAGGGGAGACCCAGTACTTC | CASSEGLVGETQYF
TRBJ1-3 | . | . | TRBV29-1 | TGCAGCGTTGTTTTCTCTGGAAACACCATATATTTT | CSVVFSGNTIYF
TRBJ1-1 | . | . | TRBV28 | TGTGCCAGCACCGAAATGAACACTGAAGCTTTCTTT | CASTEMNTEAFF
TRBJ1-5 | TRBD1 | . | TRBV19 | TGTGCCAGTGTGGGACAGGGAGGTATTCAGCCCCAGCATTTT | CASVGQGGIQPQHF
TRBJ1-6 | . | once | TRBV5-1 | TGCGCCAGCAGCTTAGGTTCCACGGTAGATAATTCACCCCTCCACTTT | CASSLGSTVDNSPLHF
TRBJ2-1 | . | . | TRBV10-1 | TGCGCCAGCAGTGGGGGGCCCTCCTACAATGAGCAGTTCTTC | CASSGGPSYNEQFF
TRBJ1-1 | TRBD1 | . | TRBV6-6 | TGTGCCAGCAGTTCGCGGACAGGGGAATTGAACACTGAAGCTTTCTTT | CASSSRTGELNTEAFF
TRBJ2-5 | TRBD1 | . | TRBV5-1 | TGCGCCAGCAGCTTGGCCCGGGACAGTCAAGAGACCCAGTACTTC | CASSLARDSQETQYF
TRBJ2-7 | . | once | TRBV27 | TGTGCCAGCAGTTCCGGGTGGGTCTACGAGCAGTACTTC | CASSSGWVYEQYF
TRBJ1-2 | . | . | TRBV27 | TGTGCCAGCAAGGAAACCGGAGGCAAATTCGGGGGCGTGGGTGGCTACACCTTC | CASKETGGKFGGVGGYTF
TRBJ2-3 | . | . | TRBV9 | TGTGCCAGCAGCGTAGAGTGGTCCTCGGGAGATACGCAGTATTTT | CASSVEWSSGDTQYF
TRBJ2-5 | . | . | TRBV7-9 | TGTGCCAGCAGCTTAGCCGGATTGCAAGAGACCCAGTACTTC | CASSLAGLQETQYF
TRBJ1-4 | . | . | TRBV27 | TGTGCCAGCAGTCCCTGGCAGACTAATGAAAAACTGTTTTTT | CASSPWQTNEKLFF
TRBJ2-3 | TRBD2 | . | TRBV7-7 | TGTGCTAGCAGCTTAACGGCGGGAGCTAGCACAGATACGCAGTATTTT | CASSLTAGASTDTQYF
TRBJ2-7 | TRBD2 | . | TRBV27 | TGTGCCAGTGTGCGGGAGAGGGAAACCTACGAGCAGTACTTC | CASVRERETYEQYF
TRBJ1-3 | . | . | TRBV6-5 | TGTGCCAGCAGTTACGCGGCCCCGACTGGAAACACCATATATTTT | CASSYAAPTGNTIYF
TRBJ2-7 | TRBD2 | once | TRBV25-1 | TGTGCCAGCAGTGATTCCAGCGGGGGGGCCTACGAGCAGTACTTC | CASSDSSGGAYEQYF
TRBJ2-3 | TRBD2 | . | TRBV10-3 | TGTGCCACCGCTGATAGCGGGGGGGCAGATACGCAGTATTTT | CATADSGGADTQYF
TRBJ2-1 | TRBD2 | . | TRBV5-1 | TGCGCCAGCAGCGCGGGACTAGCGGGGGGCGGTGAGCAGTTCTTC | CASSAGLAGGGEQFF
TRBJ1-5 | . | few | TRBV27 | TGTGCCAGCAGCGCTAGGTATAGCAATCAGCCCCAGCATTTT | CASSARYSNQPQHF
TRBJ1-2 | . | . | TRBV28 | TGTGCCAGCAGCTCAGTAGGGTTTGGCTACACCTTC | CASSSVGFGYTF
TRBJ1-1 | . | . | TRBV25-1 | TGTGCCAGCACAGGAAACCGGAACACTGAAGCTTTCTTT | CASTGNRNTEAFF
TRBJ1-1 | . | few | TRBV4-3 | TGCGCCAGCAGCCCATCGCGGGGAGGGGGGTCGAACACTGAAGCTTTCTTT | CASSPSRGGGSNTEAFF
TRBJ1-1 | . | few | TRBV7-3 | TGTGCCAGCAGCGCGAACGGGGCTTTGAACACTGAAGCTTTCTTT | CASSANGALNTEAFF
TRBJ2-3 | . | . | TRBV18 | TGTGCCAGCTCGGCTGGGGACTTCCCGAACACAGATACGCAGTATTTT | CASSAGDFPNTDTQYF
TRBJ2-2 | . | . | TRBV30 | TGTGCCTGGAGTGTCGTGTCCGGGGACACCGGGGAGCTGTTTTTT | CAWSVVSGDTGELFF
TRBJ1-2 | . | once | TRBV9 | TGTGCCAGCAGCGAAAACAGCCTATATGGCTACACCTTC | CASSENSLYGYTF
TRBJ2-7 | . | . | TRBV5-1 | TGCGCCAGTCGACTAGAGCGGGCCCAAGGTCTCTACTTC | CASRLERAQGLYF
TRBJ2-1 | . | few | TRBV18 | TGTGCCAGCTCACCCGAACAGGAGTCCTACAATGAGCAGTTCTTC | CASSPEQESYNEQFF
TRBJ1-1 | . | . | TRBV7-3 | TGTGCCAGCAGCTTAACGGGCACTGAAGCTTTCTTT | CASSLTGTEAFF
TRBJ2-7 | . | few | TRBV6-5 | TGTGCCAGCAGAGTCGACGGGTCTAGCTACGAGCAGTACTTC | CASRVDGSSYEQYF
TRBJ1-3 | . | . | TRBV19 | TGTGCCAGTAGACCCTTTTCTTTCTCTGGAAACACCATATATTTT | CASRPFSFSGNTIYF
TRBJ2-7 | . | . | TRBV6-6 | TGTGCCAGCAGTTACGGAACTAGGCAACCCGAGCAGTACTTC | CASSYGTRQPEQYF
TRBJ1-1 | TRBD1 | . | TRBV11-1 | TGTGCCAGCAGCCACCGAGACAGGGTAGACACTGAAGCTTTCTTT | CASSHRDRVDTEAFF
TRBJ1-1 | . | . | TRBV11-3 | TGTGCCAGCAGCTTAGATCGAGACACTGAAGCTTTCTTT | CASSLDRDTEAFF
TRBJ2-7 | . | once | TRBV15 | TGTGCCACCAGCAGAGATAGGGCAGTTAGCTCCTACGAGCAGTACTTC | CATSRDRAVSSYEQYF
TRBJ1-6 | TRBD1 | . | TRBV20-1 | TGCAGTGCTAGTCAGGGACAGCCCTCCTATAATTCACCCCTCCACTTT | CSASQGQPSYNSPLHF
TRBJ2-7 | . | . | TRBV11-1 | TGTGCCAGCAGCCCCACTAGTTACGAGCAGTACTTC | CASSPTSYEQYF
TRBJ1-4 | . | . | TRBV21-1 | TGTGCCAGCAGCACCAACGGGACAGGGAAATTAGGTAATGAAAAACTGTTTTTT | CASSTNGTGKLGNEKLFF
TRBJ1-5 | . | . | TRBV2 | TGTGCCACCGCCGAAGGATATAGCAATCAGCCCCAGCATTTT | CATAEGYSNQPQHF
TRBJ2-1 | . | . | TRBV19 | TGTGCCAGTAGTTCGTCCCAGGGGTCCCCGGGGAATGAGCAGTTCTTC | CASSSSQGSPGNEQFF
TRBJ2-7 | TRBD1 | once | TRBV5-4 | TGTGCCAGCAGCGTCAGACAGGGTACGACCTACGAGCAGTACTTC | CASSVRQGTTYEQYF
TRBJ1-6 | . | . | TRBV27 | TGTGCCAGCAGTAGGGGGGGCTCCTATAATTCACCCCTCCACTTT | CASSRGGSYNSPLHF
TRBJ2-2 | TRBD2 | once | TRBV18 | TGTGCCAGCTCACGTCCTAGCGGGAGAACCGGGGAGCTGTTTTTT | CASSRPSGRTGELFF
TRBJ2-3 | TRBD2 | . | TRBV2 | TGTGCCAGCAGTGATACGACGACTAGCGGGGGGCCAGATACGCAGTATTTT | CASSDTTTSGGPDTQYF
TRBJ2-7 | TRBD2 | . | TRBV9 | TGTGCCAGCAGCGTAGCCTCGGGGGGAACCTACGAGCAGTACTTC | CASSVASGGTYEQYF
TRBJ2-3 | . | . | TRBV3-1/TRBV3-2 | TGTGCCAGCAGCCAAGAAAGAGGTCCGGGGGCAGATACGCAGTATTTT | CASSQERGPGADTQYF
TRBJ1-1 | . | . | TRBV29-1 | TGCAGCGTTGCAGAGGGGAACACTGAAGCTTTCTTT | CSVAEGNTEAFF
TRBJ2-1 | TRBD2 | . | TRBV11-2 | TGTGCCAGCAGCTTAAGGGGTAGCGGGAGGTACAATGAGCAGTTCTTC | CASSLRGSGRYNEQFF
TRBJ2-2 | TRBD2 | . | TRBV3-1/TRBV3-2 | TGTGCCAGCAGCCAAGATCGGGGGGTGAACACCGGGGAGCTGTTTTTT | CASSQDRGVNTGELFF
TRBJ1-4 | TRBD1 | . | TRBV19 | TGTGCCAGTAGTGTATGGACAGGGGGCCGCGAAAAACTGTTTTTT | CASSVWTGGREKLFF
TRBJ1-2 | TRBD1 | . | TRBV27 | TGTGCCAGCCTGGGACAGGGGGGCTATGGCTACACCTTC | CASLGQGGYGYTF
TRBJ2-5 | . | . | TRBV5-4 | TGTGCCAGCAGCCCCCCGGGCGGAGGGGGACAAGAGACCCAGTACTTC | CASSPPGGGGQETQYF
TRBJ1-5 | . | . | TRBV5-1 | TGCGCCAGCAGCTTGGAAGGGACAAAGAATCAGCCCCAGCATTTT | CASSLEGTKNQPQHF